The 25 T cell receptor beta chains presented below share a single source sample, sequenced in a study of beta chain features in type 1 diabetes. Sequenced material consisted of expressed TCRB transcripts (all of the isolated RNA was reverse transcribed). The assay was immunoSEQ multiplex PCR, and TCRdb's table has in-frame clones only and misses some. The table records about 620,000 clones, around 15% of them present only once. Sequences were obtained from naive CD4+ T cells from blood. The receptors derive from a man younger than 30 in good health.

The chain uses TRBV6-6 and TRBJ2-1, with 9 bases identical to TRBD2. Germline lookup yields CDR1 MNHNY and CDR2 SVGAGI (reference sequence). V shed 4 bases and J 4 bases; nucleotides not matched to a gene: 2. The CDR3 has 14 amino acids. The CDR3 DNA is TGTGCCAGCAGTTGGACTAGCGATTACAATGAGCAGTTCTTC. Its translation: CASSWTSDYNEQFF.

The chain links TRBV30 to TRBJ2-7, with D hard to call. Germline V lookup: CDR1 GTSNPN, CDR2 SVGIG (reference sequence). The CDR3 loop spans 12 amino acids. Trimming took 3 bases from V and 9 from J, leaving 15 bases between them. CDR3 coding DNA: TGTGCCTGGAGACCCCAGACGGTGGGGCAGTACTTC. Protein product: CAWRPQTVGQYF.

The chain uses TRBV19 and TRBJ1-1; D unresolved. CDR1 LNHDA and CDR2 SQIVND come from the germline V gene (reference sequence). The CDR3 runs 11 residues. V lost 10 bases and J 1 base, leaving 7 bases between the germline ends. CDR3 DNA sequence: TGTGCCACCCGAGGGAACACTGAAGCTTTCTTT. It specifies CATRGNTEAFF.

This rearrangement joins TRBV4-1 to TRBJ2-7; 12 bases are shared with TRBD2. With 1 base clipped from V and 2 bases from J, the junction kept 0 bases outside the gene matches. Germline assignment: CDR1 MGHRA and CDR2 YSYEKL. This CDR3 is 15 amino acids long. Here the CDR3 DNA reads TGCGCCAGCAGCCAAGGGACTAGCGGGACCTACGAGCAGTACTTC. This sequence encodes CASSQGTSGTYEQYF.

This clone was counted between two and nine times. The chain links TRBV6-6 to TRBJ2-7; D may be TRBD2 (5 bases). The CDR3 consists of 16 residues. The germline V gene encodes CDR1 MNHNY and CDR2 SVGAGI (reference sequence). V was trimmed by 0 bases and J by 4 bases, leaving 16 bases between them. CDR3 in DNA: TGTGCCAGCAGTTACTCTGGAGGTCTACAGAGTTACGAGCAGTACTTC. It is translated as CASSYSGGLQSYEQYF.

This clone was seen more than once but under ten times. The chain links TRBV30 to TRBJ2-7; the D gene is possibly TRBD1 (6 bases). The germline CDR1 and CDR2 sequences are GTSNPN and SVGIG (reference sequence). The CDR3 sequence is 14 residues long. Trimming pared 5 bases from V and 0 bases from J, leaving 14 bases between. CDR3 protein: CAWSLTGDSYEQYF. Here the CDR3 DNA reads TGTGCCTGGTCCCTGACAGGCGACTCCTACGAGCAGTACTTC.

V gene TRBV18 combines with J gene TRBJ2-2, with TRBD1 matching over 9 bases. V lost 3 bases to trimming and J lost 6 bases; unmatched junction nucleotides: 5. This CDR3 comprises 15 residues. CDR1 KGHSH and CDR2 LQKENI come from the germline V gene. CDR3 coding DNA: TGTGCCAGCTCACCGGGGACAGGGCTATCCGGGGAGCTGTTTTTT. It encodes CASSPGTGLSGELFF. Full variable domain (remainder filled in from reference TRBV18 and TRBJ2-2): NAGVMQNPRHLVRRRGQEARLRCSPMKGHSHVYWYRQLPEEGLKFMVYLQKENIIDESGMPKERFSAEFPKEGPSILRIQQVVRGDSAAYFCASSPGTGLSGELFFGEGSRLTVL.

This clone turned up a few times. This CDR3 is CASSAPGTIQTQYF. The CDR3, as DNA: TGTGCCAGCAGCGCCCCTGGGACAATCCAGACCCAGTACTTC. The rearrangement links TRBV9 to TRBJ2-5; maybe TRBD1 (6 bases). The germline V and J ends were trimmed by 3 bases and 6 bases, with 15 bases remaining between them. CDR1 is SGDLS and CDR2 is YYNGEE in the germline V gene. This CDR3 has 14 amino acids.

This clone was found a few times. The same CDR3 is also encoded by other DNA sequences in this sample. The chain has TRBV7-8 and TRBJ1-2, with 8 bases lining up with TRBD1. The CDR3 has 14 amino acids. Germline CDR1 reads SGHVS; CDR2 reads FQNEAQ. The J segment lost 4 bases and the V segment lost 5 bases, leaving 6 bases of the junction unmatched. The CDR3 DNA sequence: TGTGCCAGCAGCCCGCGGACAGGGAGCTATGGCTACACCTTC. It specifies CASSPRTGSYGYTF. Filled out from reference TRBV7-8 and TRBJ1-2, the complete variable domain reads GAGVSQSPRYKVAKRGQDVALRCDPISGHVSLFWYQQALGQGPEFLTYFQNEAQLDKSGLPSDRFFAERPEGSVSTLKIQRTQQEDSAVYLCASSPRTGSYGYTFGSGTRLTVV.

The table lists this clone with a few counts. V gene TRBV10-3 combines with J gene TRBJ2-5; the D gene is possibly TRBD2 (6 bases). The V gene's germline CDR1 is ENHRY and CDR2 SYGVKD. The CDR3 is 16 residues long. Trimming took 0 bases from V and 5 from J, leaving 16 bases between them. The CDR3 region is CAISESPGGSAETQYF. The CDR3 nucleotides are TGTGCCATCAGTGAGTCACCCGGGGGATCCGCCGAGACCCAGTACTTC.

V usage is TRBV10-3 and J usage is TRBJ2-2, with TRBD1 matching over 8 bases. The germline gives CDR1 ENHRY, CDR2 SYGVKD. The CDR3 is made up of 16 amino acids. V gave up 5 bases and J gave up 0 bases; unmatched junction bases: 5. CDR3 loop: CAISLGQATNTGELFF. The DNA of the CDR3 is TGTGCCATCAGTCTGGGACAGGCCACGAACACCGGGGAGCTGTTTTTT.

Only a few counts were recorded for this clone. The CDR3 loop is CASSQMDSLSTGELFF. The CDR3 nucleotides read TGCGCCAGCAGCCAAATGGACAGCTTAAGTACCGGGGAGCTGTTTTTT. V is TRBV4-3 and J is TRBJ2-2; a weak D match, TRBD1 (6 bases). V gave up 2 bases and J gave up 5 bases, with 15 bases separating them. Per the germline V gene, CDR1 is LGHNA and CDR2 is YSLEER. The CDR3 covers 16 residues.

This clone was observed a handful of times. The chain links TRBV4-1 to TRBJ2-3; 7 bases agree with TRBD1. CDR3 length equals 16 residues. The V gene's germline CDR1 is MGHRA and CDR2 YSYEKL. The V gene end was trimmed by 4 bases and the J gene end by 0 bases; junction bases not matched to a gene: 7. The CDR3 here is CASSRTGTESTDTQYF. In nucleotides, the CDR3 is TGCGCCAGCAGCCGCACCGGGACAGAGAGCACAGATACGCAGTATTTT.

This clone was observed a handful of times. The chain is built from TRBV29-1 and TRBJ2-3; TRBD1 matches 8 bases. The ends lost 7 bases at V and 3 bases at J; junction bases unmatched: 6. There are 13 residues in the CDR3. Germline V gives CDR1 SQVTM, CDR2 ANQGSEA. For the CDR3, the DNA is TGCAGCGACAGGGGGACTGGGACAGATACGCAGTATTTT. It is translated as CSDRGTGTDTQYF.

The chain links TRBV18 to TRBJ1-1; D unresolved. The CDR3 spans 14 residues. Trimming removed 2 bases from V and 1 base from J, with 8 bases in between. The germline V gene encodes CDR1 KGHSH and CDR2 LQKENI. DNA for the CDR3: TGTGCCAGCTCACCAGGTTTTCCGAACACTGAAGCTTTCTTT. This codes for CASSPGFPNTEAFF.

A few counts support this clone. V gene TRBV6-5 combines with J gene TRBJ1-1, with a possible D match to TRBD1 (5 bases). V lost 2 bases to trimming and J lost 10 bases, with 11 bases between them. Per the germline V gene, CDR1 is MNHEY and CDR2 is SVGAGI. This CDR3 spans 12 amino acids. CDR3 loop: CASSYGGARAFF. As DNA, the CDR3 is TGTGCCAGCAGTTACGGAGGGGCCCGAGCTTTCTTT.

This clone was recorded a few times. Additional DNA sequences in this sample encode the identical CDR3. CDR3 nucleotide sequence: TGCAGCGTTGGGGGGGAGACCCAGTACTTC. Translation: CSVGGETQYF. V gene TRBV29-1 combines with J gene TRBJ2-5; D possibly uses TRBD1 or TRBD2 (5 bases each). V gave up 4 bases and J gave up 5 bases, with 5 bases separating them. The CDR3 spans 10 residues. CDR1 is SQVTM and CDR2 is ANQGSEA in the germline V gene. Full variable domain (rest looked up from reference TRBV29-1 and TRBJ2-5): SAVISQKPSRDICQRGTSLTIQCQVDSQVTMMFWYRQQPGQSLTLIATANQGSEATYESGFVIDKFPISRPNLTFSTLTVSNMSPEDSSIYLCSVGGETQYFGPGTRLLVL.

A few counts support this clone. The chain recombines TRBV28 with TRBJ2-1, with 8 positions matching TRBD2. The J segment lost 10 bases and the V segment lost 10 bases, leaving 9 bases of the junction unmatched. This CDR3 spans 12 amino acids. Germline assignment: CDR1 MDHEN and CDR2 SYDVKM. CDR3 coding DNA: TGTGCCACCTCGGGAGGGCGACCGGAGCAGTTCTTC. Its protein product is CATSGGRPEQFF.

The DNA for the CDR3 is TGTGCCAGCAGTCGACAGGGCGATGAAAAACTGTTTTTT. Its translation is CASSRQGDEKLFF. This chain links TRBV27 with TRBJ1-4; 7 bases map to TRBD1. Unmatched junction bases numbered 3, after V lost 5 bases and J lost 6 bases. CDR1 and CDR2 from the germline V gene are MNHEY and SMNVEV (reference sequence). The CDR3 is 13 amino acids.

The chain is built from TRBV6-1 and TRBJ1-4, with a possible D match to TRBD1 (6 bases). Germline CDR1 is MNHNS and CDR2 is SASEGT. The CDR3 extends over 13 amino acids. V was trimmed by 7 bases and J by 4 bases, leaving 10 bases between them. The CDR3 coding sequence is TGTGCCAGCACAACAGGGTATAATGAAAAACTGTTTTTT. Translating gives CASTTGYNEKLFF.

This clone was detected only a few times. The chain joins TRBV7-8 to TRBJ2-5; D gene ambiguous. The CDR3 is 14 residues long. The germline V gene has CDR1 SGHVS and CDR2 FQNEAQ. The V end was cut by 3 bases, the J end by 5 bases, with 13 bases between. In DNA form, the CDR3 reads TGTGCCAGCAGCTTGGCCGGGCAACGGGAGACCCAGTACTTC. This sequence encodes CASSLAGQRETQYF.

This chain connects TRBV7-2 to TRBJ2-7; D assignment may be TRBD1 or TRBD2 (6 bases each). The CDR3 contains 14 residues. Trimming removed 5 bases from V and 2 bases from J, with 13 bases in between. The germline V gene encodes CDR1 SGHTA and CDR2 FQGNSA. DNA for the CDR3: TGTGCCAGCAGCCGGGGGCAGCTTACCTACGAGCAGTACTTC. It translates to CASSRGQLTYEQYF.

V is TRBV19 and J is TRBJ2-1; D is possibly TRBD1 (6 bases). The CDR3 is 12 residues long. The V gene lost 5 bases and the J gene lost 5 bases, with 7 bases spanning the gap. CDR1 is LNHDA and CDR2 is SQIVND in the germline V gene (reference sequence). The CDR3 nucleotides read TGTGCCAGTAGTTACAGGGACAATGAGCAGTTCTTC. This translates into CASSYRDNEQFF.

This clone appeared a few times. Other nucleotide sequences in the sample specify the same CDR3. The DNA of the CDR3 is TGTGCCAGCAGTTACAGGGGTTACGAGCAGTACTTC. This translates into CASSYRGYEQYF. The genes are TRBV6-5 and TRBJ2-7, with a possible D match to TRBD1 (5 bases). Germline CDR1 reads MNHEY; CDR2 reads SVGAGI. V was trimmed by 2 bases and J by 4 bases, leaving 6 bases between them. This CDR3 has 12 residues.

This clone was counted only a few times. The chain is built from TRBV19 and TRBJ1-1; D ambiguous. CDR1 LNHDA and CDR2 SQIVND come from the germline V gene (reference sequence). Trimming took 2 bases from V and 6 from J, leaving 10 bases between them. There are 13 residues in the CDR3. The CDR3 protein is CASSIIAGPEAFF. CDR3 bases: TGTGCCAGTAGTATAATAGCTGGACCTGAAGCTTTCTTT.